This entry lists 21 T cell receptor beta chains sequenced from one sample in a study of cytomegalovirus exposure and HLA in healthy donors. With 60 Vbeta and 13 Jbeta primers, the PCR was carried out. Method: immunoSEQ multiplex PCR; TCRdb's copy keeps in-frame clones and lacks some. This sample has about 200,000 clones; about 86% occur once, and the top ten carry around 0.3%. Sequencing input: PBMCs. The receptors here all came from a woman younger than 45 in good health and CMV-seronegative.

The CDR3 spells CSVRGAVYEQYF. CDR3 nucleotide sequence: TGCAGCGTTCGCGGGGCTGTCTACGAGCAGTACTTC. The chain couples TRBV29-1 to TRBJ2-5; D is possibly TRBD2 (6 bases). The DNA matches TRBJ2-7 better at its end, which makes the J call doubtful. There are 12 residues in the CDR3. Germline V lookup: CDR1 SQVTM, CDR2 ANQGSEA.

This clone showed up just once. The rearrangement links TRBV6-1 to TRBJ2-1, with TRBD1 identical over 8 bases. The CDR3 sequence is 14 residues long. Germline CDR1 is MNHNS and CDR2 is SASEGT. Unmatched junction bases numbered 9, after V lost 6 bases and J lost 8 bases. CDR3 region: CASSGPSGGDEQFF. DNA of the CDR3: TGTGCCAGCAGCGGACCTTCAGGGGGCGATGAGCAGTTCTTC.

The chain combines TRBV19 with TRBJ1-1; TRBD1 is a possible D gene (5 bases). The germline V and J ends were trimmed by 7 bases and 3 bases, with 15 bases remaining between them. The CDR3 is 14 amino acids. Germline V lookup: CDR1 LNHDA, CDR2 SQIVND (reference sequence). CDR3: CASNLGLIYTEAFF. The CDR3 DNA reads TGTGCCAGTAATTTGGGACTGATTTACACTGAAGCTTTCTTT.

This chain links TRBV11-2 with TRBJ2-7; TRBD2 might be the D (6 bases). The CDR3 is made up of 14 amino acids. Between the trimmed V and J ends, which lost 5 bases and 2 bases, there was a span of 13 bases. Germline CDR1 is SGHAT and CDR2 is FQNNGV. The DNA of the CDR3 is TGTGCCAGCAGCGACCCGGGACTTACCTACGAGCAGTACTTC. It yields the protein CASSDPGLTYEQYF.

J is TRBJ2-1 and V is TRBV5-1; 10 bases are shared with TRBD2. This CDR3 has 14 amino acids. The trim removed 4 bases at V and 8 bases at J, leaving 6 bases unmatched. In germline, CDR1 is SGHRS, CDR2 YFSETQ. As DNA, the CDR3 is TGCGCCAGCAGCGGAGCGGGGGGGCCATATGAGCAGTTCTTC. It yields the protein CASSGAGGPYEQFF.

This chain joins TRBV28 and TRBJ2-1; 13 bases map to TRBD2. The J segment lost 7 bases and the V segment lost 3 bases, leaving 12 bases of the junction unmatched. This CDR3 has 18 amino acids. Germline V gene data show CDR1 as MDHEN and CDR2 as SYDVKM. CDR3 protein: CASSFGLAGAIGLNEQFF. The DNA of the CDR3 is TGTGCCAGCAGTTTCGGACTAGCGGGAGCTATAGGTCTGAATGAGCAGTTCTTC.

The chain carries TRBV19 and TRBJ1-1; no reliable D call. Trimming took 8 bases from V and 3 from J, leaving 13 bases between them. The CDR3 spans 13 residues. Looked up from germline, CDR1 is LNHDA and CDR2 is SQIVND (reference sequence). The DNA for the CDR3 is TGTGCCAGTCTCTGGTCGGGTCACACTGAAGCTTTCTTT. Protein: CASLWSGHTEAFF.

The chain uses TRBV11-2 and TRBJ1-5; D not resolved. Between the trimmed V and J ends, which lost 5 bases and 3 bases, there was a span of 14 bases. This CDR3 region has 15 residues. Germline CDR1 reads SGHAT; CDR2 reads FQNNGV. The CDR3 DNA reads TGTGCCAGCAGCGCCCTCCGAGGGCCCAATCAGCCCCAGCATTTT. Amino acids: CASSALRGPNQPQHF.

The chain joins TRBV4-2 to TRBJ1-1; D not certain. V gave up 1 base and J gave up 1 base, with 4 bases separating them. There are 13 residues in the CDR3. Germline CDR1 LGHNA, CDR2 YNFKEQ. CDR3 residues: CASSQARNTEAFF. CDR3 DNA sequence: TGTGCCAGCAGCCAAGCCAGGAACACTGAAGCTTTCTTT.

The rearrangement uses TRBV7-9 and TRBJ1-1; D not resolved. Deletions cut 5 bases from V and 9 bases from J, with 13 bases between. This CDR3 spans 12 amino acids. The germline V gene encodes CDR1 SEHNR and CDR2 FQNEAQ (reference sequence). CDR3 sequence (DNA): TGTGCCAGCAGCCCCAACAGCTATCAAGCTTTCTTT. This codes for CASSPNSYQAFF. Full variable domain (outside the CDR3, taken from reference TRBV7-9 and TRBJ1-1): DTGVSQNPRHKITKRGQNVTFRCDPISEHNRLYWYRQTLGQGPEFLTYFQNEAQLEKSRLLSDRFSAERPKGSFSTLEIQRTEQGDSAMYLCASSPNSYQAFFGQGTRLTVV.

The chain links TRBV6-1 to TRBJ1-1; TRBD1 is a possible D gene (6 bases). The CDR3 is 13 amino acids. Germline V gene lookup returns CDR1 MNHNS and CDR2 SASEGT. V was pared by 5 bases and J by 8 bases, with 15 bases between. CDR3 DNA sequence: TGTGCCAGCAGTTATCTCGACAGGATGGAAGCTTTCTTT. Its translation: CASSYLDRMEAFF.

The chain employs TRBV5-1 and TRBJ2-5; 10 positions agree with TRBD2. Losses at the gene ends were 0 bases for V and 5 bases for J; bases not matched to a gene: 4. The CDR3 runs 15 residues. Germline V gives CDR1 SGHRS, CDR2 YFSETQ. The DNA of the CDR3 is TGCGCCAGCAGCTTGGGAGGGACTAGCGCGGAGACCCAGTACTTC. Translating gives CASSLGGTSAETQYF.

The chain couples TRBV5-6 to TRBJ1-1; 8 bases line up with TRBD1. Unmatched junction bases numbered 4, after V lost 0 bases and J lost 0 bases. Germline loops: CDR1 SGHDT, CDR2 YYEEEE. This CDR3 comprises 16 residues. The CDR3 DNA follows: TGTGCCAGCAGCTTGGGACAGGGGACAATGAACACTGAAGCTTTCTTT. Its protein product is CASSLGQGTMNTEAFF.

The chain couples TRBV7-6 to TRBJ2-1; TRBD2 agrees at 7 bases. V gave up 2 bases and J gave up 4 bases; unmatched junction bases: 8. CDR3 length equals 16 residues. CDR1 is SGHVS and CDR2 is FNYEAQ in the germline V gene. DNA for the CDR3: TGTGCCAGCAGCTTATGGGGCGGGAGTGCTTACAATGAGCAGTTCTTC. This gives the protein CASSLWGGSAYNEQFF.

This chain links TRBV2 with TRBJ2-7; possibly TRBD1 for D (5 bases). Trimming removed 7 bases from V and 4 bases from J, with 11 bases in between. Germline loops: CDR1 SNHLY, CDR2 FYNNEI. The CDR3 covers 12 residues. Written as DNA, the CDR3 is TGTGCCAGCAAGAGACAGACATACGAGCAGTACTTC. Its protein is CASKRQTYEQYF.

J is TRBJ2-1 and V is TRBV5-6, with a tentative D call TRBD2 (5 bases). Per the germline V gene, CDR1 is SGHDT and CDR2 is YYEEEE. The CDR3 is made up of 12 amino acids. V was shortened by 0 bases and J by 8 bases, with 6 bases between the two germline ends. In DNA form, the CDR3 reads TGTGCCAGCAGCTTGGTCGGGGATGAGCAGTTCTTC. Translating gives CASSLVGDEQFF.

The chain is built from TRBV27 and TRBJ1-3; D is unclear. With 5 bases removed from V and 3 bases from J, the gap between germline ends came to 26 bases. The germline V gene encodes CDR1 MNHEY and CDR2 SMNVEV (reference sequence). The length of the CDR3 is 19 residues. CDR3 bases: TGTGCCAGCAGTACCGACCCTTACGGTCCCGAACGGGGTGGAAACACCATATATTTT. Its translation is CASSTDPYGPERGGNTIYF.

The rearrangement uses TRBV5-5 and TRBJ2-3; the D gene is possibly TRBD1 (6 bases). V lost 0 bases and J 0 bases, leaving 11 bases between the germline ends. This CDR3 contains 16 residues. CDR1 and CDR2 from the germline V gene are SGHKS and YYEKEE (reference sequence). DNA of the CDR3: TGTGCCAGCAGCTTGGAGAACAGGGCGAGCACAGATACGCAGTATTTT. Amino acids: CASSLENRASTDTQYF.

The CDR3 loop reads CASSETQGPYEQYF. The CDR3, as DNA: TGTGCCAGCAGTGAAACACAGGGACCCTACGAGCAGTACTTC. This chain uses TRBV6-1 with TRBJ2-7; D is possibly TRBD1 (6 bases). The germline V gene has CDR1 MNHNS and CDR2 SASEGT. The CDR3 loop spans 14 amino acids. The V end was cut by 2 bases, the J end by 2 bases, with 10 bases between.

V is TRBV5-4 and J is TRBJ2-6; D remains ambiguous. The CDR3 has 15 amino acids. V was trimmed by 3 bases and J by 0 bases, leaving 7 bases between them. The germline V gene encodes CDR1 SGHNT and CDR2 YYREEE (reference sequence). CDR3 sequence: CASSSILSGANVLTF. In nucleotides, the CDR3 is TGTGCCAGCAGCTCCATACTCTCTGGGGCCAACGTCCTGACTTTC.

This chain joins TRBV19 and TRBJ1-1; D is possibly TRBD1 (6 bases). Trimming took 5 bases from V and 2 from J, leaving 18 bases between them. CDR1 and CDR2 from the germline V gene are LNHDA and SQIVND (reference sequence). The CDR3 is made up of 16 amino acids. In DNA, the CDR3 is TGTGCCAGTAGTCCCATCGAAGCGGACAGAAACACTGAAGCTTTCTTT. Translation gives CASSPIEADRNTEAFF.